The following is a T cell receptor (beta chain) sequence with its context. The table came from immunoSEQ multiplex PCR; TCRdb's copy has only in-frame clones and leaves some out. The sample lists around 55,000 clones, about 92% occurring once. J gave up 6 bases and V 5 bases, and 6 bases lay outside the gene matches. CDR3 length equals 15 residues. Germline V CDR1 and CDR2: MNHNS, SASEGT. The data derive from a study of T cell changes during pregnancy in multiple sclerosis. The sequencing here drew on CD8+ T cells from peripheral blood mononuclear cells, taken in the second trimester of pregnancy. The chain recombines TRBV6-1 with TRBJ2-1; TRBD2 agrees at 11 bases. This TCR derives from a female donor with multiple sclerosis, enrolled in a pregnancy study. The CDR3 sequence is CASSLLAGAANEQFF. CDR3 nucleotides: TGTGCCAGCAGTTTACTAGCGGGAGCCGCCAATGAGCAGTTCTTC.